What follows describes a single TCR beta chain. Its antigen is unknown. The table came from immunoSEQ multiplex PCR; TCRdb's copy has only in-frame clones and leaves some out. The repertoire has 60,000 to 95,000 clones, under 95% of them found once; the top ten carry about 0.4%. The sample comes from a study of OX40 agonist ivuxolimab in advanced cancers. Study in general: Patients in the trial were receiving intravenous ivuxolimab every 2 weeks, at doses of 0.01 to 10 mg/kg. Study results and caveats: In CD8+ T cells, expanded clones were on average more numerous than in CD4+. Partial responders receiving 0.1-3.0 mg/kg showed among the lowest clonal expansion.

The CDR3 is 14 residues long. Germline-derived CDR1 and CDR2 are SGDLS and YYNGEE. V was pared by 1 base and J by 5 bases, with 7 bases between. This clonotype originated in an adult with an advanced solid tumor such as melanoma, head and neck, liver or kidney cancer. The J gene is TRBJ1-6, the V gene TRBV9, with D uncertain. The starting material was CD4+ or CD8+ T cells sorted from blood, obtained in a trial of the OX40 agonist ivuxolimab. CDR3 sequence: CASSVRVDNSPLHF. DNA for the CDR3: TGTGCCAGCAGCGTAAGGGTAGATAATTCACCCCTCCACTTT.